The present T cell receptor (beta chain) was sequenced within a study of cytomegalovirus exposure and HLA in healthy donors. CDR3 size: 14 residues. After removal of 6 bases from V and 5 bases from J, the junction contained 5 bases not matched to a gene. Germline CDR1 LNHDA, CDR2 SQIVND (reference sequence). Study results and limitations: Some highly shared sequence variants likely arose as a pipeline artifact. For TCR beta chains, V- and J-gene trimming was later linked to a missense DCLRE1C variant.

The PCR made use of 60 Vbeta and 13 Jbeta primers. Clones were read by immunoSEQ multiplex PCR, and TCRdb kept only the in-frame ones, dropping some. The sample holds more than 140,000 clones, over 75% seen once. As concerns this clone: What it binds is unknown.

This rearrangement joins TRBV19 to TRBJ2-2; 8 bases fit TRBD2. The clonotype was recovered from a man in his thirties or forties in good health and CMV-seropositive. The sequenced material came from PBMCs. CDR3 DNA: TGTGCCAGTAGGTGGACTAGCTTGACCGGGGAGCTGTTTTTT. Residues: CASRWTSLTGELFF.